These 17 T cell receptor beta chains share one sample of origin, sequenced in a study of blood T cell repertoires in COVID-19. Only in-frame clones appear in the TCRdb table, and some are missing; sequencing was by immunoSEQ multiplex PCR. The sample contains more than 200,000 clones, approximately 86% of which appear only once. Input material: PBMCs or T cells enriched from blood (not recorded which). The receptors come from a woman between 50 and 59 years old who had recovered from COVID-19.

The chain combines TRBV6-5 with TRBJ2-3, with 12 bases matching TRBD2. The J segment lost 3 bases and the V segment lost 5 bases, leaving 3 bases of the junction unmatched. The germline V gene has CDR1 MNHEY and CDR2 SVGAGI. This CDR3 comprises 15 residues. CDR3 protein: CASSRLAGVTDTQYF. The CDR3 bases are TGTGCCAGCAGTAGACTAGCGGGAGTGACAGATACGCAGTATTTT.

This clone was seen only once. V usage is TRBV4-1 and J usage is TRBJ2-5, with a weak D call TRBD2 (5 bases). CDR1 and CDR2 from the germline V gene are MGHRA and YSYEKL. The ends were cut back, 1 base at V and 4 bases at J, with 7 bases in the middle. CDR3 length: 13 residues. CDR3 nucleotides: TGCGCCAGCAGCCAAGTAGCGAGAGAGACCCAGTACTTC. Translation: CASSQVARETQYF.

This clone was seen only a few times. The chain uses TRBV7-3 and TRBJ1-6; the match to TRBD1 covers 8 bases. V dropped 2 bases and J dropped 8; count of bases not matched to a gene: 2. The CDR3 is made up of 14 amino acids. CDR1 is SGHTA, CDR2 FQGTGA, per germline. The CDR3 spells CASSLGQGDSPLHF. CDR3 nucleotide sequence: TGTGCCAGCAGCTTAGGACAGGGTGATTCACCCCTCCACTTT.

V is TRBV18 and J is TRBJ2-3, with 8 bases lining up with TRBD2. The junction had 8 bases not matched to a gene; V was cut back by 0 bases and J by 0 bases. From germline, CDR1 is KGHSH and CDR2 LQKENI. The length of the CDR3 is 18 residues. In DNA, the CDR3 is TGTGCCAGCTCACCACCCGGGGGTAGCGGGGAAAGCACAGATACGCAGTATTTT. Translation: CASSPPGGSGESTDTQYF.

The chain recombines TRBV2 with TRBJ1-4; D uncertain. Trimming shortened V by 4 bases and J by 4 bases, and 13 bases separated the two germline ends. The CDR3 totals 15 residues. From germline, CDR1 is SNHLY and CDR2 FYNNEI. The CDR3 sequence: CASSASAGNNEKLFF. The DNA for the CDR3 is TGTGCCAGCAGTGCATCGGCAGGCAATAATGAAAAACTGTTTTTT.

Remarks on this clone: An end of the junction does not agree with germline; a read error may underlie this. V gene TRBV5-1 combines with J gene TRBJ2-7; TRBD2 might be the D (5 bases). CDR1 and CDR2 (germline): SGHRS, YFSETQ. The CDR3 has 12 residues. The CDR3 sequence is CASSQDLLGWDF. CDR3 DNA: TGCGCCAGCAGCCAGGACCTACTAGGCTGGGACTTC.

This clone was found once. The chain employs TRBV10-3 and TRBJ1-6; 7 nucleotides align to TRBD1. CDR1 ENHRY and CDR2 SYGVKD come from the germline V gene. This CDR3 contains 16 residues. With V trimmed by 10 bases and J by 5 bases, 14 bases remained unmatched. Written as DNA, the CDR3 is TGTGCCAGTAGAGGGGGCGGCGGGAATGATAATTCACCCCTCCACTTT. Its protein is CASRGGGGNDNSPLHF.

This chain uses TRBV30 with TRBJ1-6, with D possibly TRBD1 on 5 matching bases. Trimming shortened V by 0 bases and J by 10 bases, and 16 bases separated the two germline ends. The CDR3 covers 15 residues. Per germline, CDR1 GTSNPN and CDR2 SVGIG (reference sequence). The CDR3 sequence: CAWSVLAREESPLHF. Here the CDR3 DNA reads TGTGCCTGGAGTGTACTGGCCAGGGAAGAATCACCCCTCCACTTT. Using reference TRBV30 and TRBJ1-6 for the parts outside the CDR3, the full variable domain is SQTIHQWPATLVQPVGSPLSLECTVEGTSNPNLYWYRQAAGRGLQLLFYSVGIGQISSEVPQNLSASRPQDRQFILSSKKLLLSDSGFYLCAWSVLAREESPLHFGNGTRLTVT.

This sequence joins TRBV19 and TRBJ2-3, with 7 bases fitting TRBD1. The CDR3 contains 15 residues. Germline V lookup: CDR1 LNHDA, CDR2 SQIVND (reference sequence). Trimming at V came to 3 bases and at J to 3 bases, leaving 6 bases not matched to a gene. The CDR3: CASSIGTELTDTQYF. CDR3 DNA sequence: TGTGCCAGTAGTATCGGGACAGAGCTGACAGATACGCAGTATTTT.

The chain uses TRBV29-1 and TRBJ2-5, with 11 bases fitting TRBD1. Trimming cost V 7 bases and J 4 bases; bases outside gene matches: 2. Germline V lookup: CDR1 SQVTM, CDR2 ANQGSEA. The CDR3 length is 12 residues. The CDR3 sequence is CSAGTGGETQYF. The DNA for the CDR3 is TGCAGCGCCGGGACAGGGGGAGAGACCCAGTACTTC.

The count of this clone is one. The rearrangement links TRBV27 to TRBJ2-3; TRBD1 matches 10 bases. V gave up 8 bases and J gave up 1 base; unmatched junction bases: 9. The germline V gene encodes CDR1 MNHEY and CDR2 SMNVEV (reference sequence). There are 16 residues in the CDR3. CDR3 residues: CASAQDRGRGTDTQYF. The CDR3 coding sequence is TGTGCCAGCGCCCAAGACAGGGGGCGAGGCACAGATACGCAGTATTTT.

This clone has only one observation. V and J are TRBV5-1 and TRBJ2-3; D might be TRBD1 (6 bases). The germline V and J ends were trimmed by 2 bases and 11 bases, with 18 bases remaining between them. This CDR3 is 14 amino acids long. Germline V CDR1 and CDR2: SGHRS, YFSETQ. As DNA, the CDR3 is TGCGCCAGCAGCTTCGGTGTTGAGGGGGATCTGCAGTATTTT. This gives the protein CASSFGVEGDLQYF. The whole variable domain, filled in from reference TRBV5-1 and TRBJ2-3, reads KAGVTQTPRYLIKTRGQQVTLSCSPISGHRSVSWYQQTPGQGLQFLFEYFSETQRNKGNFPGRFSGRQFSNSRSEMNVSTLELGDSALYLCASSFGVEGDLQYFGPGTRLTVL.

This chain links TRBV6-1 with TRBJ2-1; a weak D match, TRBD2 (5 bases). The germline gives CDR1 MNHNS, CDR2 SASEGT. The CDR3 consists of 15 residues. Trimming cost V 5 bases and J 2 bases, with 13 bases left between them. The CDR3 nucleotides are TGTGCCAGCAGTTCGCGGGCCACGCCCTACAATGAGCAGTTCTTC. As protein: CASSSRATPYNEQFF.

J is TRBJ2-6 and V is TRBV15; a weak D match, TRBD2 (6 bases). The CDR3 is 20 amino acids. V lost 0 bases and J lost 0, with 18 bases in between. The germline V gene has CDR1 LNHNV and CDR2 YYDKDF (reference sequence). The CDR3 spells CATSRDYVGGASSGANVLTF. Here the CDR3 DNA reads TGTGCCACCAGCAGAGATTATGTGGGGGGAGCGAGCTCTGGGGCCAACGTCCTGACTTTC. Full variable domain (rest looked up from reference TRBV15 and TRBJ2-6): DAMVIQNPRYQVTQFGKPVTLSCSQTLNHNVMYWYQQKSSQAPKLLFHYYDKDFNNEADTPDNFQSRRPNTSFCFLDIRSPGLGDTAMYLCATSRDYVGGASSGANVLTFGAGSRLTVL.

Remarks on this clone: Compared with germline, one end of the junction differs, possibly owing to a read error. The chain uses TRBV27 and TRBJ1-1; TRBD1 agrees at 8 bases. Germline CDR1 is MNHEY and CDR2 is SMNVEV (reference sequence). This CDR3 has 13 amino acids. The CDR3 here is CASSRDRTGMWSF. The DNA for the CDR3 is TGTGCCAGCAGTCGAGACCGGACAGGGATGTGGTCCTTT.

Only a few counts were recorded for this clone. CDR3 in amino acids: CASSMGQGAVDTQYF. The CDR3 nucleotides read TGTGCCAGTAGTATGGGACAGGGAGCCGTTGATACGCAGTATTTT. The rearrangement uses TRBV19 and TRBJ2-3; TRBD1 aligns across 9 bases. Per germline, CDR1 LNHDA and CDR2 SQIVND (reference sequence). This CDR3 has 15 residues. With V trimmed by 3 bases and J by 6 bases, 7 bases remained unmatched.

The J gene is TRBJ2-2, the V gene TRBV18, with 8 bases that match TRBD2. This CDR3 contains 18 residues. J gave up 0 bases and V 4 bases, and 10 bases lay outside the gene matches. Germline values: CDR1 KGHSH, CDR2 LQKENI. The CDR3 is CASSRGTRRFTNTGELFF. The DNA of the CDR3 is TGTGCCAGCTCACGTGGGACTAGACGTTTCACGAACACCGGGGAGCTGTTTTTT.